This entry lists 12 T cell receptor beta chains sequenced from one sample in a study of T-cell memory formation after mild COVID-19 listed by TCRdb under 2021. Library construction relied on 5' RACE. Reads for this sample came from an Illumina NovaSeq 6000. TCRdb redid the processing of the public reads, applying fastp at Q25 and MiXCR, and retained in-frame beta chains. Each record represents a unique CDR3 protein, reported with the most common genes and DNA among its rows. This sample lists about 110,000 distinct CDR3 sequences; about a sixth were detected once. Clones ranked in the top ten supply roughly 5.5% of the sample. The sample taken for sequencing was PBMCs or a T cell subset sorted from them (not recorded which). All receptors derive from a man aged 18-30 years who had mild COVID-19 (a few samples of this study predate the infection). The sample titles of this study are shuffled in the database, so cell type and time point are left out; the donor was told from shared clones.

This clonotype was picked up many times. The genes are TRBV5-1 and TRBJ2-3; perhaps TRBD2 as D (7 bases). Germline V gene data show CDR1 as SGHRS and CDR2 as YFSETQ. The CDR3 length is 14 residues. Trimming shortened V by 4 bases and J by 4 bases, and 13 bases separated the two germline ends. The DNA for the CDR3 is TGCGCCAGCAGCATGGGGGGGCCGGCAGATACGCAGTATTTT. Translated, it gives CASSMGGPADTQYF.

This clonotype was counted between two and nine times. The CDR3 DNA reads TGCGCCAGCACCATTACCGGAAAAGAGACCCAGTACTTC. Its translation: CASTITGKETQYF. The genes are TRBV5-1 and TRBJ2-5; the D is unclear. Trimming pared 6 bases from V and 3 bases from J, leaving 12 bases between. Germline V lookup: CDR1 SGHRS, CDR2 YFSETQ. This CDR3 comprises 13 residues.

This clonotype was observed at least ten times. DNA of the CDR3: TGCAGTGCTAGAGAGGTGAGCTCCTACGAGCAGTACGTC. Its protein product is CSAREVSSYEQYV. The V call is TRBV20-1, the J call TRBJ2-7; D is uncertain. The CDR3 length is 13 residues. Trimming cost V 0 bases and J 0 bases, with 6 bases left between them. Germline V gives CDR1 DFQATT, CDR2 SNEGSKA (reference sequence).

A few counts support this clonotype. As DNA, the CDR3 is TGCAGTGAGCTTAGGGCTAACTATGGCTACACCTTC. Encoded protein: CSELRANYGYTF. The chain combines TRBV20-1 with TRBJ1-2, with D uncertain. V dropped 7 bases and J dropped 0 bases, with 9 bases sitting between them. Germline CDR1 and CDR2: DFQATT and SNEGSKA (reference sequence). The CDR3 loop spans 12 amino acids.

This chain's CDR3 is CASSYSGNRGITDTQYF. The CDR3 nucleotides are TGTGCCAGCAGTTATTCGGGGAACAGGGGGATCACAGATACGCAGTATTTT. V gene TRBV6-5 combines with J gene TRBJ2-3; 8 bases fit TRBD1. CDR3 length equals 17 residues. Germline CDR1 MNHEY, CDR2 SVGAGI. Unmatched junction bases numbered 10, after V lost 3 bases and J lost 2 bases.

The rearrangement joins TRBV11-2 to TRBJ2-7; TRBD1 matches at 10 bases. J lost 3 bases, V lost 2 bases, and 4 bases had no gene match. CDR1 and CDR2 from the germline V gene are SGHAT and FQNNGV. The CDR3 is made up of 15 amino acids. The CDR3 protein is CASSLLGDRGYEQYF. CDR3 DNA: TGTGCCAGCAGCTTACTCGGGGACAGGGGCTACGAGCAGTACTTC.

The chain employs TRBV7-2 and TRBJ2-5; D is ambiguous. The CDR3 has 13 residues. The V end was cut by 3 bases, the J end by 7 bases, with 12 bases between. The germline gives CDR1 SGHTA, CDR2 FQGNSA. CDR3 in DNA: TGTGCCAGCAGCTTTCTGAGGACCGGGACCCAGTACTTC. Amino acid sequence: CASSFLRTGTQYF.

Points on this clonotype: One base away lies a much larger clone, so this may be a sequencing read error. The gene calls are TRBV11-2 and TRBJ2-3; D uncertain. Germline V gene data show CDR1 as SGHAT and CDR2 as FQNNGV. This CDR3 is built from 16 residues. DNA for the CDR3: TGTGCCATCAGCTTAGGATCTCTCCGGGGCACAGATACGCAGTATTTT. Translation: CAISLGSLRGTDTQYF.

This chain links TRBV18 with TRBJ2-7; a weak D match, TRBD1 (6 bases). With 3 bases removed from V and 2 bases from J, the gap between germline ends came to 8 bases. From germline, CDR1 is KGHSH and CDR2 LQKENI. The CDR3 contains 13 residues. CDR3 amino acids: CASSPGHPYEQYF. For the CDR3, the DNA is TGTGCCAGCTCACCGGGACACCCCTACGAGCAGTACTTC.

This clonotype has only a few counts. The CDR3: CSVGDTLAKNIQYF. In DNA, the CDR3 is TGCAGCGTAGGGGACACCCTAGCCAAAAACATTCAGTACTTC. The chain combines TRBV29-1 with TRBJ2-4; possible D gene TRBD1, 6 bases. Looked up from germline, CDR1 is SQVTM and CDR2 is ANQGSEA. V gave up 6 bases and J gave up 0 bases, with 12 bases separating them. The CDR3 extends over 14 amino acids.

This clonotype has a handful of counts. The CDR3 DNA follows: TGTGCCAGCAGGAGATTCACAGATACGCAGTATTTT. This translates into CASRRFTDTQYF. The chain links TRBV7-2 to TRBJ2-3; D is unresolved. The CDR3 length is 12 residues. The ends were cut back, 6 bases at V and 2 bases at J, with 6 bases in the middle. The germline V gene has CDR1 SGHTA and CDR2 FQGNSA.

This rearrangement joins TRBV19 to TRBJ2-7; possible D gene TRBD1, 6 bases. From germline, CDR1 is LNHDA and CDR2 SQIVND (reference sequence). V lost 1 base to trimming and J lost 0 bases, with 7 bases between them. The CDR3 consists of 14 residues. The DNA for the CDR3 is TGTGCCAGTAGTATAGCGGACAGCTCCTACGAGCAGTACTTC. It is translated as CASSIADSSYEQYF.